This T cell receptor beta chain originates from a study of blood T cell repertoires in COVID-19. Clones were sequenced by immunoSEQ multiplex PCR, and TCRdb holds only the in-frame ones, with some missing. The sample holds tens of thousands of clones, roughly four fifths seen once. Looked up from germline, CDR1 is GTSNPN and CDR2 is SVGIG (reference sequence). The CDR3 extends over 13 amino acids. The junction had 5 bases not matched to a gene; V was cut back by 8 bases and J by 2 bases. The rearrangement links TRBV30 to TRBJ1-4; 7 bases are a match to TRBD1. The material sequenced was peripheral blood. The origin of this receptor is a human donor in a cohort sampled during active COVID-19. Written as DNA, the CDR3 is TGTGCCATTCACAGGGGCACTAATGAAAAACTGTTTTTT. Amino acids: CAIHRGTNEKLFF.